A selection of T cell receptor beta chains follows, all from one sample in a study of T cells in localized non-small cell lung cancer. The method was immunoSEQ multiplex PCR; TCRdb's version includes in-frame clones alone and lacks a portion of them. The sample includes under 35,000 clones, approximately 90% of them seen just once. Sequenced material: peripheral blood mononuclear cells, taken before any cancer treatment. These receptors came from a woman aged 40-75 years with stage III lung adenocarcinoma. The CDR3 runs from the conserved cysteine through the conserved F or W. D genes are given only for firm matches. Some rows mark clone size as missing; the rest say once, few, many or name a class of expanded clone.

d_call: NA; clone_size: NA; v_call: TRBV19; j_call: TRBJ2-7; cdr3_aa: CASSYDPGRTYEQYF; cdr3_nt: TGTGCCAGCTCTTACGACCCGGGACGGACCTACGAGCAGTACTTC
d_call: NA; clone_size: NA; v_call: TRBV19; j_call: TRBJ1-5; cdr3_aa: CASSPPGRSNQPQHF; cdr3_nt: TGTGCCAGTTCGCCACCCGGGAGGAGCAATCAGCCCCAGCATTTT
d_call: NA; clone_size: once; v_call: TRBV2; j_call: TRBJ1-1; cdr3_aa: CASRLLQRGTEAFF; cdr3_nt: TGTGCCAGCAGACTCCTCCAAAGGGGGACTGAAGCTTTCTTT
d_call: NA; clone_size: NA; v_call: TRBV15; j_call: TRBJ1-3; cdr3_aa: CATSRDKGSGNTIYF; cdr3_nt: TGTGCCACCAGCAGAGATAAGGGTTCTGGAAACACCATATATTTT
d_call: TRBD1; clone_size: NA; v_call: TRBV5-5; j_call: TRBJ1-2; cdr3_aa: CASSNYGQGNYGYTF; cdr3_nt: TGTGCCAGCAGTAACTACGGACAGGGAAACTATGGCTACACCTTC
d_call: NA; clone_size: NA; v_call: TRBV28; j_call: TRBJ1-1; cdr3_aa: CASSFGGREAFF; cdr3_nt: TGTGCCAGCAGTTTTGGTGGGAGGGAAGCTTTCTTT
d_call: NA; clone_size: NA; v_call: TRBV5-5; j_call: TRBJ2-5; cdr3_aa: CASSLEVGQETQYF; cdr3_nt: TGTGCCAGCAGCTTGGAGGTGGGTCAAGAGACCCAGTACTTC
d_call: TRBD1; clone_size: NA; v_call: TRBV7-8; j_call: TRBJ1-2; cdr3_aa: CASSLAPGQGLGGYTF; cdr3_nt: TGTGCCAGCAGCTTAGCGCCGGGACAGGGACTGGGTGGCTACACCTTC
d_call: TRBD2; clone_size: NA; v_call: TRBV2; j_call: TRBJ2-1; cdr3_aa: CASSRRTSGSENEQFF; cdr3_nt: TGTGCCAGCAGTCGCAGGACTAGCGGGAGTGAAAATGAGCAGTTCTTC
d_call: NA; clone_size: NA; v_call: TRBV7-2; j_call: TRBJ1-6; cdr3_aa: CASSLSAANNSPLHF; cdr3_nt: TGTGCCAGCAGCTTGTCGGCAGCAAATAATTCACCCCTCCACTTT
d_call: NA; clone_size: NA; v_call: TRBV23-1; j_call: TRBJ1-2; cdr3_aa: CASSQSPTVNYGYTF; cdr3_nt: TGCGCCAGCAGTCAATCCCCGACAGTTAACTATGGCTACACCTTC
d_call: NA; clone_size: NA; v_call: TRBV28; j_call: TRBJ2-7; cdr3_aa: CASSNFYEQYF; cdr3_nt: TGTGCCAGCAGCAATTTCTACGAGCAGTACTTC
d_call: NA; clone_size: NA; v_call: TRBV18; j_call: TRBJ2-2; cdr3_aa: CASSPGEGLVTGELFF; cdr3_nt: TGTGCCAGCTCACCAGGCGAGGGGTTGGTCACCGGGGAGCTGTTTTTT
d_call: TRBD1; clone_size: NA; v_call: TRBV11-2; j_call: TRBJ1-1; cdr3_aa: CASSADRVEAFF; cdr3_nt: TGTGCCAGCAGCGCGGACAGGGTGGAAGCTTTCTTT
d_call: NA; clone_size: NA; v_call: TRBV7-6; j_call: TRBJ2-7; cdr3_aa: CASSVRRGQGEQYF; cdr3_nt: TGTGCCAGCAGCGTGAGAAGGGGCCAGGGCGAGCAGTACTTC
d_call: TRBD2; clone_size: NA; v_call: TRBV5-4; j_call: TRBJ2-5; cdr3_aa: CASSTKLPSGGETQYF; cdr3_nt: TGTGCCAGCAGCACTAAACTCCCTAGCGGGGGTGAGACCCAGTACTTC
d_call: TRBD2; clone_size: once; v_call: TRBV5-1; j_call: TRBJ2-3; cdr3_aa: CASSLVAGLFTDTQYF; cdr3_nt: TGCGCCAGCAGCTTGGTAGCGGGACTTTTCACAGATACGCAGTATTTT
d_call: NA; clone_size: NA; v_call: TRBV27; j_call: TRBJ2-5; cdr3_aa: CASSLSFQETQYF; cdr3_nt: TGTGCCAGCAGTTTATCCTTCCAAGAGACCCAGTACTTC
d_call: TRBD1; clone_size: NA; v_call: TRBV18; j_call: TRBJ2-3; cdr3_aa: CASIEDRVTDTQYF; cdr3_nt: TGTGCCTCCATAGAGGACAGGGTCACAGATACGCAGTATTTT
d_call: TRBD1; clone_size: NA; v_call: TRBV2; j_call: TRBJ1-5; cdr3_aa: CASSDTGGHDQPQHF; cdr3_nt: TGTGCCAGCAGTGATACAGGGGGGCACGATCAGCCCCAGCATTTT
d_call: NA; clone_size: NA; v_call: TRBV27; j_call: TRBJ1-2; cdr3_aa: CASSLSGRGYYTF; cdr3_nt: TGTGCCAGCAGTTTATCGGGGCGCGGCTACTACACCTTC
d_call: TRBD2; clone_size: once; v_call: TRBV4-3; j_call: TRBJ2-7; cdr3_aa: CASSQGLAGPYEQYF; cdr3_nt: TGCGCCAGCAGCCAAGGACTAGCGGGGCCCTACGAGCAGTACTTC
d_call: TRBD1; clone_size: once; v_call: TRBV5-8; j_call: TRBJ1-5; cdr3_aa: CASSLGTGLNQPQHF; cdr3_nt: TGTGCCAGCAGCTTGGGGACAGGGCTCAATCAGCCCCAGCATTTT